These 9 T cell receptor beta chains came from one sample sequenced in a study of vaccination and CD4 T cells after COVID-19. These TCRs are of unknown antigen specificity. The sample's treatment: roughly 10-day PBMC culture with coronavirus spike peptide pools or control peptides (ViraFEST assay). The collection of CD4+ T cells from the unexposed donor took place before the COVID-19 pandemic (2011-2018). Scientists ran DNA taken from cultured CD4+ T cells through the Oncomine TCR Beta short-read assay for sequencing. Once CD4+ T cells had been cultured, genomic DNA was extracted from them. Each CDR3 protein gets one entry after TCRdb re-called the PCR reads with MiXCR. This table holds roughly 10,000 distinct CDR3 sequences, around 26% found once. The sequenced sample consisted of CD4+ T cells from blood, cultured in vitro. All receptors derive from a human donor in good health.

This clonotype has more than one count but fewer than ten. The rearrangement joins TRBV19 to TRBJ1-2; D not resolved. CDR3 length: 14 residues. V lost 5 bases, J lost 4 bases, and 14 bases lay in between. CDR1 LNHDA and CDR2 SQIVND come from the germline V gene (reference sequence). CDR3 bases: TGTGCCAGTAGTCCCCGGGGTTCGGGCTATGGCTACACCTTC. Its protein product is CASSPRGSGYGYTF.

The chain joins TRBV7-2 to TRBJ2-1; 7 positions agree with TRBD2. The CDR3 has 17 residues. Trimming cost V 3 bases and J 1 base; bases outside gene matches: 9. Germline values: CDR1 SGHTA, CDR2 FQGNSA. In DNA, the CDR3 is TGTGCCAGCAGCTTCCGATCCAGCGGGACGTCCTACAATGAGCAGTTCTTC. This encodes CASSFRSSGTSYNEQFF.

This clonotype was observed a single time. The rearrangement joins TRBV7-2 to TRBJ1-1; D unresolved. CDR3 size: 14 residues. CDR1 is SGHTA and CDR2 is FQGNSA in the germline V gene. Trimming left V 2 bases short and J 2 bases short, with 9 bases between. The CDR3 coding sequence is TGTGCCAGCAGCTTATTGGCGGGTAACACTGAAGCTTTCTTT. Amino acids: CASSLLAGNTEAFF.

This chain links TRBV24-1 with TRBJ2-1, with TRBD2 identical over 14 bases. Germline V lookup: CDR1 KGHDR, CDR2 SFDVKD. The CDR3 has 16 residues. With 3 bases clipped from V and 4 bases from J, the junction kept 1 base outside the gene matches. DNA for the CDR3: TGTGCCACCAGTGATAGGACTAGCGGGAGGTACAATGAGCAGTTCTTC. Translation gives CATSDRTSGRYNEQFF.

The rearrangement uses TRBV5-4 and TRBJ2-1; D might be TRBD2 (5 bases). This CDR3 region has 14 residues. V shed 0 bases and J shed 4 bases, with 8 bases lying between them. Germline V gene lookup returns CDR1 SGHNT and CDR2 YYREEE (reference sequence). In DNA form, the CDR3 reads TGTGCCAGCAGCTTGGATGAGGGTTACAATGAGCAGTTCTTC. It translates to CASSLDEGYNEQFF.

The V and J genes are TRBV5-1 and TRBJ2-7; 11 positions match TRBD2. With 4 bases clipped from V and 3 bases from J, the junction kept 9 bases outside the gene matches. Germline-derived CDR1 and CDR2 are SGHRS and YFSETQ. This CDR3 has 16 amino acids. The DNA for the CDR3 is TGCGCCAGCAGCCTGGGGACTAGCGGAACCCGCTACGAGCAGTACTTC. Its protein is CASSLGTSGTRYEQYF.

This clonotype was seen a few times. The V call is TRBV23-1, the J call TRBJ1-2; perhaps TRBD1 as D (5 bases). TRBV23-1 is identified as an open reading frame with a role that is uncertain. Trimming cost V 8 bases and J 4 bases, with 17 bases left between them. The CDR3 loop spans 14 amino acids. This CDR3 reads CASSTAKHCYGYTF. The CDR3 DNA follows: TGCGCCAGCTCGACAGCCAAGCACTGCTATGGCTACACCTTC.

The chain links TRBV19 to TRBJ2-3, with 8 bases aligning to TRBD1. Germline trimming cut 7 bases from V and 6 bases from J; bases unmatched to any gene: 6. Germline CDR1 and CDR2: LNHDA and SQIVND (reference sequence). The CDR3 runs 13 residues. CDR3 region: CASKTGGPDTQYF. The CDR3 DNA is TGTGCCAGTAAAACAGGGGGTCCGGATACGCAGTATTTT.

The chain uses TRBV6-2 or TRBV6-3 and TRBJ2-7; the D gene is possibly TRBD2 (5 bases). The CDR3 totals 16 residues. The ends were cut back, 4 bases at V and 0 bases at J, with 16 bases in the middle. The V gene's germline CDR1 is MNHEY and CDR2 SVGEGT. The CDR3 DNA reads TGTGCCAGCAGTTCCCTAACCTGGACTGGCTCCTACGAGCAGTACTTC. Translation: CASSSLTWTGSYEQYF.